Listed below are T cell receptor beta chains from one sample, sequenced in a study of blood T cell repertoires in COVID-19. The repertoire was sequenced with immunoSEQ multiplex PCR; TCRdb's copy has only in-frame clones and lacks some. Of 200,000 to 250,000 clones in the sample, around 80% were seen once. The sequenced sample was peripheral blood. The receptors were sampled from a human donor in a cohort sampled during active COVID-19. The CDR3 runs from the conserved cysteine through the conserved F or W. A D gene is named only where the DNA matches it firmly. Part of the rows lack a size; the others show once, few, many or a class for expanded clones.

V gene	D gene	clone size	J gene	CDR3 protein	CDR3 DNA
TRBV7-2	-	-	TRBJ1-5	CASSRTQNQPQHF	TGTGCCAGCAGCCGGACTCAGAATCAGCCCCAGCATTTT
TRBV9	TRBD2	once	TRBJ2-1	CASSVEGSGVYNEQFF	TGTGCCAGCAGCGTAGAGGGTAGCGGGGTTTACAATGAGCAGTTCTTC
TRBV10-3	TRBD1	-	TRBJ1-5	CAISESRTGQPQHF	TGTGCCATCAGTGAGTCGAGGACAGGTCAGCCCCAGCATTTT
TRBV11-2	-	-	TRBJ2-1	CASRSPGDHKGSYNEQFF	TGTGCCAGCAGGTCCCCCGGGGATCATAAGGGCTCCTACAATGAGCAGTTCTTC
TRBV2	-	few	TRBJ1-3	CASSQTGGRGNTIYF	TGTGCCAGCAGTCAAACAGGAGGGAGAGGAAACACCATATATTTT
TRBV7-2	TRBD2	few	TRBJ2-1	CASSLARGGHNEQFF	TGTGCCAGCAGCTTAGCGAGGGGAGGGCACAATGAGCAGTTCTTC
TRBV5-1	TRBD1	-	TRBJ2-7	CASSSGTGAYEQYF	TGCGCCAGCAGCTCCGGGACAGGGGCCTACGAGCAGTACTTC
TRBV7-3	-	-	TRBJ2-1	CASSSPGGNEQFF	TGTGCCAGCAGCTCCCCAGGGGGGAATGAGCAGTTCTTC
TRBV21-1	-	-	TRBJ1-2	CASRSPRAQSEVGYTF	TGTGCCAGCCGGAGCCCTCGGGCACAGTCGGAGGTCGGCTACACCTTC
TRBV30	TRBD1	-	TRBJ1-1	CAWGDRVKAFF	TGTGCCTGGGGGGACAGGGTAAAAGCTTTCTTT